This T cell receptor beta chain was sequenced during a study of T cells after yellow fever vaccination. Whole-study context: SMART-Seq v4 Ultra Low Input handled preparation of low-cell-number fractions. Whole-study results and caveats: Reappearing after the booster were most of the clones from primary vaccination (roughly 95% CD4, approximately 86% CD8). A small proportion of clonotypes was detected in both the CD4 and CD8 compartments. A secondary response was less intense yet reached its peak sooner, at day 5 versus 15.

TCRdb redid the calling of the 5' RACE reads with MiXCR, one entry per CDR3 protein. The profile shows 300,000 or so distinct CDR3 sequences, approximately 10% of them singletons. This clonotype was seen many times. Its antigen remains unidentified. The CDR3 sequence is 14 residues long. V dropped 2 bases and J dropped 6; count of bases not matched to a gene: 4. The V gene's germline CDR1 is GTSNPN and CDR2 SVGIG (reference sequence). This TCR was sampled from a man aged 18-30 years who received the YFV17D yellow fever vaccine. The chain recombines TRBV30 with TRBJ2-1; 10 positions match TRBD2. The sequences come from CD4+ T cells sorted from PBMCs, collected 5 days after the yellow fever booster vaccination. CDR3 bases: TGTGCCTGGAGTCCGCTAGCGGGGGCCAATGAGCAGTTCTTC. Its translation: CAWSPLAGANEQFF.